The next 17 T cell receptor beta chains were all read from a single sample in a study of blood T cell repertoires in COVID-19 (dated by TCRdb to 2020 to 2021). Library preparation used the immunoSEQ multiplex PCR assay. This immuneACCESS table, as held by TCRdb, lists in-frame sequences with V and J called but not all clones. Of the missing ones, under half trace to an unresolved V gene in checked studies; the others have no known cause. The sample table records roughly 80,000 clones; approximately 86% of these occur just once. The biggest ten clones account for roughly 4.8% of the sample. The specimen sequenced was peripheral blood. The receptors stem from a woman older than 75 with acute or convalescent COVID-19.

This clone was found a few times. The V and J genes are TRBV30 and TRBJ2-7; 7 bases are a match to TRBD1. The CDR3 covers 12 residues. V gave up 4 bases and J gave up 4 bases; unmatched junction bases: 4. The germline V gene has CDR1 GTSNPN and CDR2 SVGIG (reference sequence). The CDR3 reads CAWNRGLYEQYF. The DNA of the CDR3 is TGTGCCTGGAACAGGGGCTTGTACGAGCAGTACTTC.

The chain couples TRBV19 to TRBJ1-2; 10 bases align to TRBD1. Germline CDR1 reads LNHDA; CDR2 reads SQIVND (reference sequence). This CDR3 is built from 14 residues. Losses at the gene ends were 4 bases for V and 8 bases for J; bases not matched to a gene: 7. The CDR3 reads CASSSPGTGDGYTF. The DNA of the CDR3 is TGTGCCAGTAGTAGTCCCGGGACAGGGGACGGCTACACCTTC.

V is TRBV5-4 and J is TRBJ1-4, with 7 bases aligning to TRBD1. The CDR3 spans 13 residues. Trimming at V came to 4 bases and at J to 5 bases, leaving 2 bases not matched to a gene. Looked up from germline, CDR1 is SGHNT and CDR2 is YYREEE (reference sequence). CDR3 amino acids: CASSPQGNEKLFF. The CDR3 bases are TGTGCCAGCAGCCCACAGGGGAATGAAAAACTGTTTTTT.

The rearrangement uses TRBV15 and TRBJ1-3, with D hard to call. The CDR3 covers 17 residues. V lost 4 bases to trimming and J lost 0 bases, with 16 bases between them. Germline V CDR1 and CDR2: LNHNV, YYDKDF (reference sequence). CDR3: CATSNARADSSGNTIYF. DNA for the CDR3: TGTGCCACCAGCAACGCGAGGGCGGATTCCTCTGGAAACACCATATATTTT.

The J gene is TRBJ2-7, the V gene TRBV7-8, with 8 nucleotides matching TRBD1. CDR3 length equals 15 residues. Germline CDR1 reads SGHVS; CDR2 reads FQNEAQ. The trim removed 5 bases at V and 5 bases at J, leaving 11 bases unmatched. The chain's CDR3 is CASSHLDRGTHEQYF. The DNA of the CDR3 is TGTGCCAGCAGCCACCTAGACAGGGGAACCCACGAGCAGTACTTC.

V gene TRBV14 combines with J gene TRBJ1-6; the D is unclear. The CDR3 is 15 amino acids. In germline, CDR1 is SGHDN, CDR2 FVKESK. The V end lost 0 bases, the J end lost 1 base, and 4 bases lay between the germline ends. The CDR3 protein is CASSQDTSYNSPLHF. The CDR3 DNA is TGTGCCAGCAGCCAAGACACTTCCTATAATTCACCCCTCCACTTT.

This clone was detected only once. The rearrangement joins TRBV7-2 to TRBJ1-2, with a possible D match to TRBD1 (6 bases). The germline V and J ends were trimmed by 5 bases and 8 bases, with 15 bases remaining between them. The CDR3 runs to 13 residues. The V gene's germline CDR1 is SGHTA and CDR2 FQGNSA. In DNA, the CDR3 is TGTGCCAGCAGCATGGACAGTGCAGGGGGCTACACCTTC. It encodes CASSMDSAGGYTF.

The J gene is TRBJ1-5, the V gene TRBV12-3 or TRBV12-4; 7 bases agree with TRBD1. CDR3 length equals 12 residues. With V trimmed by 7 bases and J by 6 bases, 3 bases remained unmatched. The CDR3 here is CASTRDSQPQHF. The CDR3 nucleotides are TGTGCCAGCACCCGGGACAGTCAGCCCCAGCATTTT.

This chain links TRBV5-1 with TRBJ1-2, with 10 bases that match TRBD1. The V gene's germline CDR1 is SGHRS and CDR2 YFSETQ. The J segment lost 7 bases and the V segment lost 2 bases, leaving 8 bases of the junction unmatched. CDR3 length equals 15 residues. The CDR3: CASSFGTGDRSGYTF. In nucleotides, the CDR3 is TGCGCCAGCAGCTTCGGGACAGGGGATAGGAGTGGCTACACCTTC. Based on the CDR3 plus reference TRBV5-1 and TRBJ1-2, the full variable domain is KAGVTQTPRYLIKTRGQQVTLSCSPISGHRSVSWYQQTPGQGLQFLFEYFSETQRNKGNFPGRFSGRQFSNSRSEMNVSTLELGDSALYLCASSFGTGDRSGYTFGSGTRLTVV.

The chain employs TRBV5-1 and TRBJ2-1; the match to TRBD1 covers 7 bases. The germline CDR1 and CDR2 sequences are SGHRS and YFSETQ. The CDR3 is 15 amino acids. Trimming removed 2 bases from V and 2 bases from J; junction bases left unmatched: 4. The CDR3 nucleotides read TGCGCCAGCAGCTTACAGGGGCGCGCCTACAATGAGCAGTTCTTC. Protein sequence: CASSLQGRAYNEQFF.

The sample holds one count of this clone. The CDR3 here is CASSLKSSYNSPLHF. The CDR3 DNA reads TGTGCCAGCAGCTTAAAGAGCTCCTATAATTCACCCCTCCACTTT. The chain carries TRBV7-8 and TRBJ1-6; D uncertain. The CDR3 covers 15 residues. Germline V lookup: CDR1 SGHVS, CDR2 FQNEAQ. Trimming cost V 2 bases and J 0 bases, with 5 bases left between them.

The chain uses TRBV7-2 and TRBJ1-3; D is unresolved. Between the trimmed V and J ends, which lost 5 bases and 7 bases, there was a span of 9 bases. The CDR3 contains 12 residues. Germline V lookup: CDR1 SGHTA, CDR2 FQGNSA. The CDR3 is CASSPPSNTIYF. The CDR3 DNA follows: TGTGCCAGCAGCCCCCCTTCGAACACCATATATTTT.

The CDR3 DNA reads TGTGCCAGCAGTCCACAGGGGCAAGGCTACACCTTC. Amino acid sequence: CASSPQGQGYTF. The chain uses TRBV6-5 and TRBJ1-2, with 7 positions matching TRBD1. Trimming removed 5 bases from V and 8 bases from J; junction bases left unmatched: 5. Germline CDR1 reads MNHEY; CDR2 reads SVGAGI. The CDR3 length is 12 residues.

The chain couples TRBV7-6 to TRBJ2-7; D perhaps matches TRBD1 (6 bases). CDR1 SGHVS and CDR2 FNYEAQ come from the germline V gene. Trimming left V 5 bases short and J 1 base short, with 9 bases between. This CDR3 comprises 13 residues. CDR3 nucleotides: TGTGCCAGCAGCCCCGGGACATCCTACGAGCAGTACTTC. Translation gives CASSPGTSYEQYF.

The V gene is TRBV7-6, the J gene TRBJ2-1; possibly TRBD2 for D (7 bases). V shed 8 bases and J shed 6 bases, with 20 bases lying between them. Per the germline V gene, CDR1 is SGHVS and CDR2 is FNYEAQ. The CDR3 extends over 15 amino acids. The CDR3 DNA reads TGTGCCAGCGCACGGGGGGCAGGGGCGGGCAATGAGCAGTTCTTC. Translating gives CASARGAGAGNEQFF.

The gene calls are TRBV18 and TRBJ2-7, with 13 bases fitting TRBD2. Germline V lookup: CDR1 KGHSH, CDR2 LQKENI. The V gene end was trimmed by 6 bases and the J gene end by 5 bases; junction bases not matched to a gene: 4. This CDR3 is built from 14 residues. The CDR3 DNA reads as TGTGCCAGCTCTCGAGGACTAGCGGGAGACGAGCAGTACTTC. Protein: CASSRGLAGDEQYF.

This sequence joins TRBV5-6 and TRBJ1-2, with D perhaps matching TRBD1 (5 bases). The CDR3 spans 17 residues. Germline-derived CDR1 and CDR2 are SGHDT and YYEEEE. V was clipped by 6 bases and J by 0 bases, with 21 bases between them. CDR3 sequence (DNA): TGTGCCAGCACTACTTATGGGAGGGGCTCATCTAACTATGGCTACACCTTC. It codes for CASTTYGRGSSNYGYTF. The full variable domain, its missing parts supplied by reference TRBV5-6 and TRBJ1-2, is DAGVTQSPTHLIKTRGQQVTLRCSPKSGHDTVSWYQQALGQGPQFIFQYYEEEERQRGNFPDRFSGHQFPNYSSELNVNALLLGDSALYLCASTTYGRGSSNYGYTFGSGTRLTVV.